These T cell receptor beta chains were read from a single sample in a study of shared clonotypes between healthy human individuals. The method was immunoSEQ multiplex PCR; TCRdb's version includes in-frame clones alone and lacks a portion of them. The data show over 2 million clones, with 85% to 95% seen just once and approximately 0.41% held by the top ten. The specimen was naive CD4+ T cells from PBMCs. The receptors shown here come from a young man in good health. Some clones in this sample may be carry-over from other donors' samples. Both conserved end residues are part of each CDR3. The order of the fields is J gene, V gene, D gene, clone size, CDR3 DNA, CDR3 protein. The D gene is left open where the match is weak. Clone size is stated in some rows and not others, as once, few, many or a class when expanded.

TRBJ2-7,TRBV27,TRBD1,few,TGTGCCAGCCGAGGGACAGGGTACTACGAGCAGTACTTC,CASRGTGYYEQYF
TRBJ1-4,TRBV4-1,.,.,TGCGCCAGCAGCCAAGTCTGGGGGGAAAAACTGTTTTTT,CASSQVWGEKLFF
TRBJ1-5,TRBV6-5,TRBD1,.,TGTGCCAGCAGTTACGGACAGGGTAATCAGCCCCAGCATTTT,CASSYGQGNQPQHF
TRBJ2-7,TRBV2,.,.,TGTGCCAGCAGCCCTCCAGACGGGACAAGCTCCTACGAGCAGTACTTC,CASSPPDGTSSYEQYF
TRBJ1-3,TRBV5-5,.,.,TGTGCCAGCAGCCCGGTTCACAGCGTCTCTGGAAACACCATATATTTT,CASSPVHSVSGNTIYF
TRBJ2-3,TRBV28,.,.,TGTGCCAGCAGCGACTGGGCAGCTAGCACAGATACGCAGTATTTT,CASSDWAASTDTQYF
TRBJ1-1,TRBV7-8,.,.,TGTGCCAGCAGCTTAGTGGGGCGCGGGAACACTGAAGCTTTCTTT,CASSLVGRGNTEAFF
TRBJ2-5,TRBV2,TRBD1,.,TGTGCCAGCAGAAACACAGGGGGCGCGGAGACCCAGTACTTC,CASRNTGGAETQYF
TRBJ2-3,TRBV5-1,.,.,TGCGCCAGCAGCGGGGTCGGCACAGATACGCAGTATTTT,CASSGVGTDTQYF
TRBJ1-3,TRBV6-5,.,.,TGTGCCAGCAGTTACTCGACAGTTGTTGGAAACACCATATATTTT,CASSYSTVVGNTIYF
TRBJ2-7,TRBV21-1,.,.,TGTGCCAGCAGCACCTCCGGGACAGGGGAAGGGGGCTACGAGCAGTACTTC,CASSTSGTGEGGYEQYF
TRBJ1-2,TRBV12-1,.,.,TGTGCCAGCTTTCCCCTCCGGACAGGGGGAGGCGATGGCTACACCTTC,CASFPLRTGGGDGYTF